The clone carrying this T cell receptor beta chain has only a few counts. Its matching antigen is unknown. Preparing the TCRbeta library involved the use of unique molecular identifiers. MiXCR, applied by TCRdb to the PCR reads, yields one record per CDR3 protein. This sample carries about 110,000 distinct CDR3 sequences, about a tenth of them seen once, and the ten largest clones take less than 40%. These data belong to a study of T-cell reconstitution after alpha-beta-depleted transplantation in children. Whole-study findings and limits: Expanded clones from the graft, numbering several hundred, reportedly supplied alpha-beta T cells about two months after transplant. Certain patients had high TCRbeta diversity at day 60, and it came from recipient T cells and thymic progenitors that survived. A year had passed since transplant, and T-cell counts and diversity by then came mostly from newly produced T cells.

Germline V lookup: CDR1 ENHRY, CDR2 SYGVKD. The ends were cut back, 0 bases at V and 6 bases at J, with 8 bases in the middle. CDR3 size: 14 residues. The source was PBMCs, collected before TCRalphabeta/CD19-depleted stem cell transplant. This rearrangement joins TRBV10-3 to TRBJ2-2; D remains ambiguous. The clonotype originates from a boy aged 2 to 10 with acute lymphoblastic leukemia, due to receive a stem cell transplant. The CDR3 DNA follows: TGTGCCATCAGTGAGTCGGCTGTTCCCGGGGAGCTGTTTTTT. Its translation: CAISESAVPGELFF.